The 20 T cell receptor beta chains below all came from one sample that was sequenced in a study of cytomegalovirus exposure and HLA in healthy donors. Assay used: immunoSEQ multiplex PCR; TCRdb lists only in-frame clones, some missing. The repertoire holds 97,000 or so clones, with roughly nine tenths as singletons. Sequences were obtained from PBMCs. These receptors were obtained from a man aged 18 to 29 in good health and CMV-seropositive.

This clone has just one count. The rearrangement uses TRBV4-2 and TRBJ2-3; 10 bases line up with TRBD2. This CDR3 is 16 amino acids long. Germline V gene lookup returns CDR1 LGHNA and CDR2 YNFKEQ. With V trimmed by 0 bases and J by 3 bases, 3 bases remained unmatched. Written as DNA, the CDR3 is TGTGCCAGCAGCCAAGAGCCAGCGGGGGGGACAGATACGCAGTATTTT. It encodes CASSQEPAGGTDTQYF.

The chain carries TRBV27 and TRBJ2-7, with 7 positions matching TRBD2. Germline trimming cut 5 bases from V and 2 bases from J; bases unmatched to any gene: 9. CDR3 length: 15 residues. Germline assignment: CDR1 MNHEY and CDR2 SMNVEV (reference sequence). CDR3 DNA: TGTGCCAGCAGTCCCTTAGCGGGCGGGACCTACGAGCAGTACTTC. It encodes CASSPLAGGTYEQYF.

J is TRBJ2-5 and V is TRBV6-1; 9 bases are shared with TRBD1. Germline V CDR1 and CDR2: MNHNS, SASEGT. With V trimmed by 10 bases and J by 5 bases, 8 bases remained unmatched. The CDR3 has 13 residues. CDR3 nucleotides: TGTGCCACAGAGACAGGGGGTGGGGAGACCCAGTACTTC. Translating it yields CATETGGGETQYF.

The rearrangement joins TRBV7-8 to TRBJ2-1, with TRBD2 matching over 13 bases. Germline-derived CDR1 and CDR2 are SGHVS and FQNEAQ. The CDR3 length is 16 residues. V shed 4 bases and J 7 bases; nucleotides not matched to a gene: 7. As DNA, the CDR3 is TGTGCCAGCAGCTCAACCGGGACTAGCGGGATAAATGAGCAGTTCTTC. Translation gives CASSSTGTSGINEQFF.

The chain combines TRBV7-7 with TRBJ1-1; TRBD1 aligns across 9 bases. CDR1 is SSHAT, CDR2 FNYEAQ, per germline (reference sequence). J gave up 5 bases and V 5 bases, and 3 bases lay outside the gene matches. This CDR3 is 13 amino acids long. The CDR3: CASSRDRDTEAFF. CDR3 bases: TGTGCCAGCAGCAGGGACAGGGATACTGAAGCTTTCTTT.

This clone was observed a single time. The chain has TRBV7-3 and TRBJ2-1; TRBD2 agrees at 12 bases. In germline, CDR1 is SGHTA, CDR2 FQGTGA. Germline trimming cut 5 bases from V and 8 bases from J; bases unmatched to any gene: 7. The CDR3 covers 15 residues. CDR3 nucleotide sequence: TGTGCCAGCAGCAAAACTAGCGGGAGGCCCCATGAGCAGTTCTTC. Its translation is CASSKTSGRPHEQFF.

The rearrangement joins TRBV18 to TRBJ1-1; the D is unclear. This CDR3 region has 15 residues. The ends were cut back, 3 bases at V and 0 bases at J, with 11 bases in the middle. CDR1 is KGHSH, CDR2 LQKENI, per germline. The CDR3: CASSPFEALNTEAFF. DNA for the CDR3: TGTGCCAGCTCACCCTTTGAGGCACTGAACACTGAAGCTTTCTTT.

The J gene is TRBJ2-1, the V gene TRBV20-1; 9 bases fit TRBD2. The ends lost 3 bases at V and 10 bases at J; junction bases unmatched: 1. The CDR3 runs 11 residues. Germline CDR1 reads DFQATT; CDR2 reads SNEGSKA (reference sequence). The CDR3 sequence: CSASSGGEQFF. The CDR3, as DNA: TGCAGTGCTAGTAGCGGGGGAGAGCAGTTCTTC.

The gene calls are TRBV6-1 and TRBJ2-1, with 7 bases lining up with TRBD1. The length of the CDR3 is 13 residues. The germline V gene encodes CDR1 MNHNS and CDR2 SASEGT. J was trimmed by 8 bases and V by 6 bases; bases with no gene match: 7. CDR3 sequence: CASSVDRDHEQFF. DNA of the CDR3: TGTGCCAGCAGCGTCGACAGGGATCATGAGCAGTTCTTC.

The CDR3 here is CASSLQLAGDETQYF. The CDR3 nucleotides read TGTGCCAGCAGTTTACAGTTAGCGGGAGACGAGACCCAGTACTTC. This chain connects TRBV28 to TRBJ2-5, with 9 bases aligning to TRBD2. Germline loops: CDR1 MDHEN, CDR2 SYDVKM. J gave up 5 bases and V 2 bases, and 6 bases lay outside the gene matches. The CDR3 runs to 15 residues.

This clone was detected only once. The J gene is TRBJ2-7, the V gene TRBV27; D not resolved. With 2 bases removed from V and 0 bases from J, the gap between germline ends came to 5 bases. The CDR3 covers 13 residues. Per germline, CDR1 MNHEY and CDR2 SMNVEV (reference sequence). CDR3 sequence (DNA): TGTGCCAGCAGTTTAAGAGCCTCCTACGAGCAGTACTTC. This codes for CASSLRASYEQYF.

The chain joins TRBV2 to TRBJ1-1; 8 bases match TRBD1. Germline CDR1 is SNHLY and CDR2 is FYNNEI. This CDR3 spans 14 amino acids. Trimming cost V 8 bases and J 5 bases; bases outside gene matches: 10. CDR3: CASGQLTGVTEAFF. Written as DNA, the CDR3 is TGTGCCAGCGGGCAATTGACAGGGGTAACTGAAGCTTTCTTT.

The V call is TRBV10-3, the J call TRBJ2-7, with 9 bases identical to TRBD1. V gave up 0 bases and J gave up 0 bases; unmatched junction bases: 0. Germline V gene sequence: CDR1 ENHRY, CDR2 SYGVKD. The CDR3 sequence is 15 residues long. Here the CDR3 reads CAISESTGGSYEQYF. Here the CDR3 DNA reads TGTGCCATCAGTGAGTCGACAGGGGGCTCCTACGAGCAGTACTTC.

This chain uses TRBV6-1 with TRBJ1-3; 7 nucleotides line up with TRBD1. Per the germline V gene, CDR1 is MNHNS and CDR2 is SASEGT. CDR3 length: 17 residues. The V gene end was trimmed by 0 bases and the J gene end by 2 bases; junction bases not matched to a gene: 7. The chain's CDR3 is CASSEAVTGLAGNTIYF. The CDR3 DNA reads as TGTGCCAGCAGTGAAGCTGTGACAGGGCTGGCTGGAAACACCATATATTTT.

The sample holds one count of this clone. This chain links TRBV4-2 with TRBJ2-1, with TRBD1 matching over 10 bases. The germline V gene encodes CDR1 LGHNA and CDR2 YNFKEQ. V was clipped by 4 bases and J by 8 bases; unmatched bases: 5. This CDR3 is built from 14 residues. CDR3 loop: CASSPGQGGDEQFF. CDR3 sequence (DNA): TGTGCCAGCAGCCCCGGACAGGGGGGGGATGAGCAGTTCTTC.

V and J are TRBV4-3 and TRBJ1-2, with TRBD1 identical over 10 bases. Losses at the gene ends were 0 bases for V and 8 bases for J; bases not matched to a gene: 6. This CDR3 has 15 residues. Germline CDR1 is LGHNA and CDR2 is YSLEER. The CDR3 DNA reads as TGCGCCAGCAGCCAAGATTTAGGGACAGGGGTCGGCTACACCTTC. Amino acids: CASSQDLGTGVGYTF.

The rearrangement joins TRBV28 to TRBJ2-1; D is uncertain. The CDR3 is made up of 12 amino acids. Germline CDR1 MDHEN, CDR2 SYDVKM. The V and J ends lost 4 bases and 7 bases respectively, with 8 bases between them. The CDR3 loop reads CASSSEWNEQFF. CDR3 coding DNA: TGTGCCAGCAGTTCCGAGTGGAATGAGCAGTTCTTC.

This clone has only one observation. The gene calls are TRBV7-9 and TRBJ2-5; D not certain. There are 16 residues in the CDR3. Per germline, CDR1 SEHNR and CDR2 FQNEAQ (reference sequence). The V and J ends lost 3 bases and 1 base respectively, with 15 bases between them. This CDR3 reads CASSFLPTQPQETQYF. The CDR3, as DNA: TGTGCCAGCAGCTTCCTCCCGACTCAGCCCCAAGAGACCCAGTACTTC.

The J gene is TRBJ2-2, the V gene TRBV29-1; D unresolved. Germline loops: CDR1 SQVTM, CDR2 ANQGSEA. Trimming shortened V by 4 bases and J by 6 bases, and 15 bases separated the two germline ends. The CDR3 contains 14 residues. CDR3 loop: CSVGGPQVAGELFF. The CDR3 region has the DNA TGCAGCGTTGGTGGGCCCCAGGTCGCCGGGGAGCTGTTTTTT.

This sequence joins TRBV11-2 and TRBJ1-4, with 8 nucleotides matching TRBD1. The germline V gene has CDR1 SGHAT and CDR2 FQNNGV. V gave up 5 bases and J gave up 0 bases; unmatched junction bases: 8. There are 17 residues in the CDR3. The CDR3 region is CASSRRGTGSTNEKLFF. The CDR3 DNA is TGTGCCAGCAGCAGACGAGGGACAGGATCAACTAATGAAAAACTGTTTTTT.